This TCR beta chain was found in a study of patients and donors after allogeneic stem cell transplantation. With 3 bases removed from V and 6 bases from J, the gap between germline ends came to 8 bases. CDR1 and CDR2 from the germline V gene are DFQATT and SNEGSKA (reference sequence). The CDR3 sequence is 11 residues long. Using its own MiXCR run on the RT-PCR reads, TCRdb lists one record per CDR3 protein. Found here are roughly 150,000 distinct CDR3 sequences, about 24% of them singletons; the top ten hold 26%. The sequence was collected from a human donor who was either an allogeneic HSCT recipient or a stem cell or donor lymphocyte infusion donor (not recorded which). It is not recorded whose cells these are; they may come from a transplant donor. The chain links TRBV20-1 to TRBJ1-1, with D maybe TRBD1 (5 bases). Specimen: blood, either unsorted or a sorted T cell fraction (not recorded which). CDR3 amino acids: CSARGVSEAFF. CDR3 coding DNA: TGCAGTGCTAGGGGGGTCTCTGAAGCTTTCTTT.